This T cell receptor (beta chain) emerged from a study of blood T cells in healthy people across ages. Notes on the study in general: It was found that TCR beta diversity correlated strongly with the percentage of naive T cells. Donors of long life had a larger count of naive CD4+ cells and greater diversity than aged donors. Observed TCR beta diversity per million T cells went down as age went up. This fall followed a roughly linear course with age.

Russia was home to the donors, healthy Caucasian individuals aged roughly 6 to 90. This CDR3 has 14 residues. Germline CDR1 is DFQATT and CDR2 is SNEGSKA (reference sequence). The germline V and J ends were trimmed by 0 bases and 13 bases, with 19 bases remaining between them. It was with a sample-barcoded 5' primer and a J-beta primer mix that a second PCR of roughly 7 to 12 cycles was run. TCRdb re-called the 5' RACE reads through MiXCR, storing one row per CDR3 protein. The sample shows about 650,000 distinct CDR3 sequences, about 32% of them seen only once. As for this clonotype: Its antigen is currently unknown.

The TCR comes from a woman of 80 years or more in good health. Sample: blood. The V gene is TRBV20-1, the J gene TRBJ2-4; D ambiguous. The CDR3 nucleotides read TGCAGTGCTAGAGATATGGGTCCCGACAATGAGCAGTACTTC. Its translation: CSARDMGPDNEQYF.